These T cell receptor beta chains were read from a single sample in a study of OX40 agonist ivuxolimab in advanced cancers. Clones were read by immunoSEQ multiplex PCR, and TCRdb kept only the in-frame ones, dropping some. This table has under 50,000 clones, 80% appearing once. The sequencing here drew on CD4+ or CD8+ T cells sorted from blood, taken in a trial of the OX40 agonist ivuxolimab. The receptors come from an adult with an advanced solid tumor such as melanoma, head and neck, liver or kidney cancer. CDR3s include the opening cysteine and the closing phenylalanine or tryptophan. The D gene is left open where the match is weak. Not every row has a clone size; where given, it reads once, few, many or a size class.

J gene,D gene,V gene,clone size,CDR3 DNA,CDR3 protein
TRBJ2-3,TRBD2,TRBV5-1,-,TGCGCCAGCAGCTCAGGGACTAGCGGGATCACAGATACGCAGTATTTT,CASSSGTSGITDTQYF
TRBJ2-6,-,TRBV19,few,TGTGCCAGCGTGGCTAGGCGGGGGGCCAACGTCCTGACTTTC,CASVARRGANVLTF
TRBJ2-7,-,TRBV19,-,TGTGCCAGTAGTCTAATAGCGGCGGGTTACGAGCAGTACTTC,CASSLIAAGYEQYF
TRBJ2-2,-,TRBV5-4,-,TGTGCCAGCAGCAAGGGGGGACCACCCGGGGAGCTGTTTTTT,CASSKGGPPGELFF
TRBJ1-2,TRBD1,TRBV2,-,TGTGCCAGCAGTGTACAGGGGGGCAGCGGCTACACCTTC,CASSVQGGSGYTF
TRBJ2-7,-,TRBV7-9,few,TGTGCCAGCAGCTCGGGTCCCCAACAGTACTTC,CASSSGPQQYF
TRBJ2-4,TRBD1,TRBV6-5,-,TGTGCCAGCAGGGACAGGGGCAAAAACATTCAGTACTTC,CASRDRGKNIQYF
TRBJ2-7,-,TRBV9,-,TGTGCCAGCAGCGTAGGCCCGGATAACGAGCAGTACTTC,CASSVGPDNEQYF
TRBJ1-5,-,TRBV15,-,TGTGCCACCAGCAGAGATCGGGGCAATCAGCCCCAGCATTTT,CATSRDRGNQPQHF
TRBJ2-5,-,TRBV5-4,-,TGTGCCAGCAGCTTGGGATTACAGCGACCCGGAGAAGAGACCCAGTACTTC,CASSLGLQRPGEETQYF
TRBJ2-1,TRBD1,TRBV7-2,-,TGTGCCAGCAGCAACGGAGGACAGGGGAACAATGAGCAGTTCTTC,CASSNGGQGNNEQFF
TRBJ2-7,TRBD2,TRBV7-9,-,TGTGCCAGCAGCTTAAATTTCGCGGGAGGCCCCGAGCAGTACTTC,CASSLNFAGGPEQYF
TRBJ1-1,-,TRBV7-6,-,TGTGCCAGCAGCTTATTTGTGAACACTGAAGCTTTCTTT,CASSLFVNTEAFF
TRBJ2-5,-,TRBV4-2,-,TGTGCCAGCAGCCAAGAGGGCAGAGAGACCCAGTACTTC,CASSQEGRETQYF
TRBJ2-7,TRBD2,TRBV5-1,-,TGCGCCAGCAGCCCCGGACTAGCGGGATCCTACGAGCAGTACTTC,CASSPGLAGSYEQYF
TRBJ2-2,-,TRBV7-8,-,TGTGCCAGCAGCTTAGCGGGAGTATCCGGGGAGCTGTTTTTT,CASSLAGVSGELFF
TRBJ2-2,TRBD1,TRBV5-4,-,TGTGCCAGCAGCGGGTGGACAGGGGTTAACGGGGAGCTGTTTTTT,CASSGWTGVNGELFF
TRBJ2-2,TRBD1,TRBV11-3,-,TGTGCCAGCAGCACCAGGGGGCTCGGGGAGCTGTTTTTT,CASSTRGLGELFF
TRBJ1-1,-,TRBV18,-,TGTGCCAGCTCCTCGGACTCGAACACTGAAGCTTTCTTT,CASSSDSNTEAFF
TRBJ1-2,-,TRBV4-3,-,TGCGCCAGCAGCCAAGATTCCCTAGTAGGGAGGGAGTATGGCTACACCTTC,CASSQDSLVGREYGYTF